The clone carrying this T cell receptor (beta chain) turned up a few times. Its antigen is unknown. This sample was included in a study of T cell repertoires in cytomegalovirus infection. Overall study: Based on public TCR beta signatures, there were indications of CMV infection and of a matching HLA type.

The CDR3 is 17 amino acids. Germline trimming cut 5 bases from V and 0 bases from J; bases unmatched to any gene: 7. A single record per CDR3 protein comes from TCRdb applying MiXCR to the reads. The sample consists of over 25,000 distinct CDR3 sequences, about 20% of them appearing once. The specimen was CD8+ T cells from cultured PBMCs, collected from culture after CMV antigen stimulation. This TCR was recovered from a human donor in good health (CMV status not recorded). Some clones in this sample may be carry-over from other donors' samples. The rearrangement uses TRBV12-3 or TRBV12-4 and TRBJ2-6; TRBD1 agrees at 7 bases. DNA of the CDR3: TGTGCCAGCAGTCGAGGACAGGTTCACTCTGGGGCCAACGTCCTGACTTTC. Amino acid sequence: CASSRGQVHSGANVLTF.